Listed below are T cell receptor beta chains from one sample, sequenced in a study of post-analysis software for immune sequencing data. Each CDR3 protein is one row after TCRdb ran MiXCR on the PCR reads. The table shows roughly 800,000 distinct CDR3 sequences, with roughly 29% occurring only once. Specimen: blood. All receptors come from a girl between 5 and 17 years old with multiple sclerosis. Both conserved end residues are part of each CDR3. Fields, in order: J gene, D gene, clone size, V gene, CDR3 DNA, CDR3 protein. A D gene is named only where the DNA matches it firmly. Only part of the rows carry a size: once, few, many, or a class if the clone is expanded.

>TRBJ2-7|NA|once|TRBV29-1
TGCAGCGCTGGAGGACACCGCGCGTACGAGCAGTACTTC
CSAGGHRAYEQYF
>TRBJ2-1|NA|NA|TRBV20-1
TGCAGTGCTAGGAGGTCAACAGGAGGCAATGAGCAGTTCTTC
CSARRSTGGNEQFF
>TRBJ1-1|NA|few|TRBV6-5
TGTGCCAGCAGTTACTCCCGCAGGGACGAAGCTTTCTTT
CASSYSRRDEAFF
>TRBJ1-4|TRBD1|NA|TRBV7-2
TGTGCCAGCAGCGAAGGACAGGGGGCAGAAAAACTGTTTTTT
CASSEGQGAEKLFF
>TRBJ1-6|NA|NA|TRBV9
TGTGCCAGCAGCGTACGCCCGACAGAGAATAATTCACCCCTCCACTTT
CASSVRPTENNSPLHF
>TRBJ1-6|NA|once|TRBV7-9
TGTGCCAGCAGCGCCTTCGCAGGGACCTATAATTCACCCCTCCACTTT
CASSAFAGTYNSPLHF
>TRBJ2-3|TRBD2|few|TRBV4-3
TGCGCCAGCAGCCAAGAGGGGAGCGGGAGGGCTAGCACAGATACGCAGTATTTT
CASSQEGSGRASTDTQYF
>TRBJ2-1|TRBD2|NA|TRBV20-1
TGCAGTGCTAGTAGGTTAGCGGGAGGGTCGGATGAGCAGTTCTTC
CSASRLAGGSDEQFF
>TRBJ2-1|NA|NA|TRBV20-1
TGCAGTGCCTCGGCAGGGCAGGGACGGTTCTTC
CSASAGQGRFF
>TRBJ2-6|NA|NA|TRBV13
TGTGCCAGCAGTGAGGTGAGCTCTGGGGCCAACGTCCTGACTTTC
CASSEVSSGANVLTF